The 8 T cell receptor beta chains below were found in one sample sequenced in a study of blood T cell repertoires in COVID-19. Here immunoSEQ multiplex PCR was the method, and the copy in TCRdb shows in-frame clones only, minus some. The repertoire holds approximately 200,000 clones, with about 88% as singletons. Source material: peripheral blood. The receptor source for this set is a man younger than 40 with acute or convalescent COVID-19.

The genes are TRBV19 and TRBJ2-3; possible D gene TRBD1, 6 bases. Germline V CDR1 and CDR2: LNHDA, SQIVND (reference sequence). The V and J ends lost 2 bases and 5 bases respectively, with 17 bases between them. This CDR3 has 16 amino acids. CDR3 nucleotide sequence: TGTGCCAGTAGTATAATGGGGGCGACACCCTTAGATACGCAGTATTTT. Translation gives CASSIMGATPLDTQYF. The full variable domain, completed using reference TRBV19 and TRBJ2-3, is DGGITQSPKYLFRKEGQNVTLSCEQNLNHDAMYWYRQDPGQGLRLIYYSQIVNDFQKGDIAEGYSVSREKKESFPLTVTSAQKNPTAFYLCASSIMGATPLDTQYFGPGTRLTVL.

The chain recombines TRBV6-6 with TRBJ1-3; D gene ambiguous. V was cut by 2 bases and J by 9 bases, with 17 bases left in between. The CDR3 extends over 15 amino acids. Germline V gives CDR1 MNHNY, CDR2 SVGAGI (reference sequence). DNA of the CDR3: TGTGCCAGCAGTTACCCTTCGGGAGGGAGCGGCACCATATATTTT. Protein sequence: CASSYPSGGSGTIYF.

This clone was recorded only once. The chain uses TRBV20-1 and TRBJ1-2; TRBD1 agrees at 7 bases. Germline V CDR1 and CDR2: DFQATT, SNEGSKA (reference sequence). The CDR3 runs to 15 residues. Trimming removed 3 bases from V and 4 bases from J; junction bases left unmatched: 11. The DNA for the CDR3 is TGCAGTGCTAGTTTGGAGGGGGCGGGGAGCTATGGCTACACCTTC. Amino acids: CSASLEGAGSYGYTF.

The V call is TRBV6-1, the J call TRBJ1-1; tentatively, D is TRBD1 (6 bases). Between the trimmed V and J ends, which lost 3 bases and 4 bases, there was a span of 12 bases. The CDR3 runs 14 residues. Per the germline V gene, CDR1 is MNHNS and CDR2 is SASEGT. This CDR3 reads CASSDPGGFTEAFF. CDR3 nucleotides: TGTGCCAGCAGTGATCCGGGGGGCTTCACTGAAGCTTTCTTT.

The V call is TRBV28, the J call TRBJ1-6; TRBD1 is a possible D gene (6 bases). This CDR3 region has 17 residues. From germline, CDR1 is MDHEN and CDR2 SYDVKM. With 2 bases removed from V and 10 bases from J, the gap between germline ends came to 21 bases. Written as DNA, the CDR3 is TGTGCCAGCAGTTTAGGCGGGGGCGAATGGGGAAGCTCACCCCTCCACTTT. Encoded protein: CASSLGGGEWGSSPLHF.

This chain connects TRBV4-2 to TRBJ1-1; tentative D call: TRBD1 (5 bases). Germline V lookup: CDR1 LGHNA, CDR2 YNFKEQ. V was clipped by 4 bases and J by 0 bases, with 15 bases between them. The CDR3 sequence is 16 residues long. The CDR3 loop is CASSLPRGVMNTEAFF. Written as DNA, the CDR3 is TGTGCCAGCAGCCTTCCCCGGGGGGTTATGAACACTGAAGCTTTCTTT.

The chain joins TRBV5-1 to TRBJ2-3, with 8 bases that match TRBD1. CDR3 size: 16 residues. The germline V gene has CDR1 SGHRS and CDR2 YFSETQ. V was clipped by 0 bases and J by 8 bases; unmatched bases: 11. Here the CDR3 DNA reads TGCGCCAGCAGCTTGGTTGCTGGGACAGGCCGACCTACGCAGTATTTT. Amino acid sequence: CASSLVAGTGRPTQYF.

J is TRBJ1-6 and V is TRBV6-5; the match to TRBD1 covers 7 bases. The CDR3 runs to 14 residues. J lost 6 bases, V lost 6 bases, and 5 bases had no gene match. Germline lookup yields CDR1 MNHEY and CDR2 SVGAGI. In DNA, the CDR3 is TGTGCCAGCAGAACCGGGACAGTTAATTCACCCCTCCACTTT. It encodes CASRTGTVNSPLHF.